The 21 T cell receptor beta chains given below trace back to one sample, sequenced in a study of cytomegalovirus exposure and HLA in healthy donors. Use of 60 Vbeta and 13 Jbeta primers characterized the PCR. Here immunoSEQ multiplex PCR was the method, and the copy in TCRdb shows in-frame clones only, minus some. The sample comprises roughly 110,000 clones, roughly 70% of which are singletons, and 2.5% to 3.5% rests with the top ten. Sequencing was performed on PBMCs. The receptors were gathered from a male donor in good health and CMV-seropositive.

This clone turned up a few times. The genes are TRBV9 and TRBJ1-1; 8 bases line up with TRBD1. Germline lookup yields CDR1 SGDLS and CDR2 YYNGEE. The CDR3 length is 15 residues. The V segment lost 3 bases and the J segment 4 bases; nucleotides outside the gene matches: 8. This CDR3 reads CASSEDRGPSTEAFF. The CDR3 region has the DNA TGTGCCAGCAGCGAAGACAGGGGTCCTAGCACTGAAGCTTTCTTT.

J is TRBJ2-7 and V is TRBV18, with 9 positions matching TRBD1. The J segment lost 6 bases and the V segment lost 5 bases, leaving 11 bases of the junction unmatched. Germline CDR1 is KGHSH and CDR2 is LQKENI. The CDR3 is made up of 15 amino acids. In nucleotides, the CDR3 is TGTGCCAGCTCAGCCACTAGGACAGGGGTGCGCGAGCAGTACTTC. This encodes CASSATRTGVREQYF. The full variable domain, its missing parts supplied by reference TRBV18 and TRBJ2-7, is NAGVMQNPRHLVRRRGQEARLRCSPMKGHSHVYWYRQLPEEGLKFMVYLQKENIIDESGMPKERFSAEFPKEGPSILRIQQVVRGDSAAYFCASSATRTGVREQYFGPGTRLTVT.

The chain carries TRBV19 and TRBJ2-1; 8 nucleotides agree with TRBD2. V shed 6 bases, J shed 4 bases, and the junction held 8 bases outside the gene matches. CDR3 length: 15 amino acids. Looked up from germline, CDR1 is LNHDA and CDR2 is SQIVND (reference sequence). CDR3 protein: CASSGSGGPYNEQFF. CDR3 DNA: TGTGCCAGTAGCGGTTCGGGAGGGCCGTACAATGAGCAGTTCTTC.

This clone was observed a single time. CDR3 amino acids: CASSRVGTGPGELFF. CDR3 bases: TGTGCCAGCAGCCGCGTTGGGACTGGACCCGGGGAGCTGTTTTTT. The chain carries TRBV7-2 and TRBJ2-2; maybe TRBD2 (6 bases). V was trimmed by 5 bases and J by 6 bases, leaving 16 bases between them. Germline V CDR1 and CDR2: SGHTA, FQGNSA. This CDR3 has 15 amino acids.

The chain combines TRBV7-9 with TRBJ2-4, with TRBD1 identical over 8 bases. The V gene end was trimmed by 7 bases and the J gene end by 12 bases; junction bases not matched to a gene: 5. CDR1 SEHNR and CDR2 FQNEAQ come from the germline V gene (reference sequence). The CDR3 spans 11 residues. The CDR3 region is CASTGGEDQYF. As DNA, the CDR3 is TGTGCCAGCACAGGGGGCGAGGATCAGTACTTC.

The J gene is TRBJ2-1, the V gene TRBV15, with 10 bases aligning to TRBD2. CDR1 is LNHNV, CDR2 YYDKDF, per germline (reference sequence). Trimming removed 0 bases from V and 8 bases from J; junction bases left unmatched: 13. This CDR3 is built from 18 residues. The CDR3 region is CATSRDLRSSGSWDEQFF. The CDR3 nucleotides read TGTGCCACCAGCAGAGATCTAAGGTCTAGCGGGAGTTGGGATGAGCAGTTCTTC.

CDR3 protein: CASTGDPNYGYTF. CDR3 in DNA: TGTGCCAGCACAGGGGACCCTAACTATGGCTACACCTTC. The V and J genes are TRBV6-6 and TRBJ1-2; possibly TRBD1 for D (6 bases). The ends were cut back, 7 bases at V and 0 bases at J, with 9 bases in the middle. Germline V gene lookup returns CDR1 MNHNY and CDR2 SVGAGI (reference sequence). The CDR3 is 13 amino acids.

The chain employs TRBV2 and TRBJ1-6; a possible D gene is TRBD1 (6 bases). Germline-derived CDR1 and CDR2 are SNHLY and FYNNEI. V was cut by 7 bases and J by 7 bases, with 17 bases left in between. CDR3 length: 15 amino acids. The CDR3 protein is CASISRTVSNSPLHF. CDR3 nucleotide sequence: TGTGCCAGCATTTCCCGGACAGTAAGCAATTCACCCCTCCACTTT.

The CDR3 region has the DNA TGTGCCAGCAGCTTTCTAGCGGGCGTGTCCGGGGAGCAGTACTTC. Translation: CASSFLAGVSGEQYF. The chain links TRBV5-8 to TRBJ2-7; 8 bases are shared with TRBD2. The CDR3 has 15 amino acids. Germline trimming cut 2 bases from V and 7 bases from J; bases unmatched to any gene: 11. The germline CDR1 and CDR2 sequences are SGHTS and YDEGEE.

The J gene is TRBJ2-2, the V gene TRBV7-9; weak D call: TRBD2 (6 bases). V gave up 2 bases and J gave up 6 bases, with 13 bases separating them. Germline loops: CDR1 SEHNR, CDR2 FQNEAQ (reference sequence). The CDR3 covers 15 residues. CDR3 sequence reads: CASSLFGRRSGELFF. DNA of the CDR3: TGTGCCAGCAGCTTATTCGGGAGACGGTCCGGGGAGCTGTTTTTT.

The chain employs TRBV6-5 and TRBJ2-7; 7 nucleotides match TRBD2. The junction had 3 bases not matched to a gene; V was cut back by 5 bases and J by 2 bases. Germline lookup yields CDR1 MNHEY and CDR2 SVGAGI. This CDR3 is built from 13 residues. CDR3 amino acids: CASSGGRAYEQYF. The CDR3 DNA follows: TGTGCCAGCAGTGGAGGGAGGGCCTACGAGCAGTACTTC.

J is TRBJ2-7 and V is TRBV28, with 12 nucleotides matching TRBD2. V lost 7 bases and J lost 2; bases outside the gene matches: 9. CDR1 MDHEN and CDR2 SYDVKM come from the germline V gene. The CDR3 loop spans 16 amino acids. Written as DNA, the CDR3 is TGTGCCAGCACCCCAAGACTAGCGGGAGAGACCTACGAGCAGTACTTC. This codes for CASTPRLAGETYEQYF.

The V gene is TRBV6-5, the J gene TRBJ2-7; 10 nucleotides line up with TRBD2. The CDR3 runs 13 residues. Germline lookup yields CDR1 MNHEY and CDR2 SVGAGI. V trimming: 5 bases; J trimming: 3 bases; junction bases outside the gene matches: 1. The DNA for the CDR3 is TGTGCCAGCAGTAAGCGGGAGGGCTACGAGCAGTACTTC. Its protein product is CASSKREGYEQYF.

The chain combines TRBV25-1 with TRBJ2-1; 11 nucleotides match TRBD1. Unmatched junction bases numbered 4, after V lost 3 bases and J lost 9 bases. Germline V gene lookup returns CDR1 MGHDK and CDR2 SYGVNS. The CDR3 sequence is 14 residues long. As DNA, the CDR3 is TGTGCCAGCAGTGAGGACAGGGGGCCCCCTGAGCAGTTCTTC. Its protein is CASSEDRGPPEQFF.

The sample holds a few counts of this clone. This chain links TRBV6-5 with TRBJ1-2; TRBD1 matches at 9 bases. Per the germline V gene, CDR1 is MNHEY and CDR2 is SVGAGI. The CDR3 totals 15 residues. With V trimmed by 5 bases and J by 4 bases, 8 bases remained unmatched. CDR3 loop: CASSLQGASSYGYTF. The CDR3 DNA sequence: TGTGCCAGCAGTCTACAGGGGGCGTCGTCCTATGGCTACACCTTC.

V is TRBV10-3 and J is TRBJ2-3, with a tentative D call TRBD2 (5 bases). The CDR3 extends over 13 amino acids. V was pared by 8 bases and J by 2 bases, with 11 bases between. The germline V gene has CDR1 ENHRY and CDR2 SYGVKD. The CDR3 is CAIGGSHTDTQYF. As DNA, the CDR3 is TGTGCCATCGGAGGTAGCCACACAGATACGCAGTATTTT.

This clone was detected a few times. V is TRBV7-3 and J is TRBJ1-2; 8 positions match TRBD1. CDR3 size: 15 residues. Trimming cost V 3 bases and J 4 bases; bases outside gene matches: 7. The germline V gene encodes CDR1 SGHTA and CDR2 FQGTGA. CDR3 protein: CASSLPGQDLYGYTF. The CDR3 region has the DNA TGTGCCAGCAGCTTGCCGGGACAGGACCTCTATGGCTACACCTTC.

This chain uses TRBV28 with TRBJ2-1; 9 bases are a match to TRBD2. With V trimmed by 8 bases and J by 6 bases, 5 bases remained unmatched. In germline, CDR1 is MDHEN, CDR2 SYDVKM. The CDR3 extends over 13 amino acids. The CDR3 DNA reads TGTGCCAGCGGAGCGGGAGGTCCCAATGAGCAGTTCTTC. Translated: CASGAGGPNEQFF.

This clone was observed a handful of times. This chain links TRBV7-2 with TRBJ2-1; no reliable D call. The V gene lost 5 bases and the J gene lost 10 bases, with 12 bases spanning the gap. The CDR3 is made up of 12 amino acids. The germline CDR1 and CDR2 sequences are SGHTA and FQGNSA. Here the CDR3 DNA reads TGTGCCAGCAGCCCACGGGTAAAGGAGCAGTTCTTC. Translation: CASSPRVKEQFF. Filled out from reference TRBV7-2 and TRBJ2-1, the complete variable domain reads GAGVSQSPSNKVTEKGKDVELRCDPISGHTALYWYRQSLGQGLEFLIYFQGNSAPDKSGLPSDRFSAERTGGSVSTLTIQRTQQEDSAVYLCASSPRVKEQFFGPGTRLTVL.

This clone was found a few times. V gene TRBV9 combines with J gene TRBJ1-4; D may be TRBD1 (6 bases). CDR3 length: 16 residues. Germline lookup yields CDR1 SGDLS and CDR2 YYNGEE. V dropped 3 bases and J dropped 4 bases, with 16 bases sitting between them. In nucleotides, the CDR3 is TGTGCCAGCAGCGCAACACTGGACAGAGTTAATGAAAAACTGTTTTTT. It codes for CASSATLDRVNEKLFF. Full variable domain (missing parts from reference TRBV9 and TRBJ1-4): DSGVTQTPKHLITATGQRVTLRCSPRSGDLSVYWYQQSLDQGLQFLIQYYNGEERAKGNILERFSAQQFPDLHSELNLSSLELGDSALYFCASSATLDRVNEKLFFGSGTQLSVL.

This chain links TRBV9 with TRBJ1-3, with D unresolved. Between the trimmed V and J ends, which lost 2 bases and 6 bases, there was a span of 15 bases. Germline values: CDR1 SGDLS, CDR2 YYNGEE. This CDR3 comprises 15 residues. CDR3 sequence: CASSVGGERENTIYF. CDR3 nucleotide sequence: TGTGCCAGCAGCGTTGGCGGCGAGAGGGAAAACACCATATATTTT.